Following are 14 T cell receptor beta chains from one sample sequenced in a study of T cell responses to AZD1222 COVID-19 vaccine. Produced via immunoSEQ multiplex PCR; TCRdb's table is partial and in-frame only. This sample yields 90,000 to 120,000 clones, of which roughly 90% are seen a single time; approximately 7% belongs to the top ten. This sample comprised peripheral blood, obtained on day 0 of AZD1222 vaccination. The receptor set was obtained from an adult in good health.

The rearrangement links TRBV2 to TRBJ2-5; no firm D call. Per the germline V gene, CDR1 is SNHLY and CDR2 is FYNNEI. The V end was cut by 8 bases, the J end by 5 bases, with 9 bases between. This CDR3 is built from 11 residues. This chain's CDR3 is CASSYIETQYF. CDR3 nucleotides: TGTGCCAGCTCTTACATTGAGACCCAGTACTTC.

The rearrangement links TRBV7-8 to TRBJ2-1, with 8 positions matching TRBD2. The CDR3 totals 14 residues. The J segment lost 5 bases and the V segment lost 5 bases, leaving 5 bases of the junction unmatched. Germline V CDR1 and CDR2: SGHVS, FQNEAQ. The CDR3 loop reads CASSTGTRNNEQFF. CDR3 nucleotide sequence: TGTGCCAGCAGCACCGGGACTAGAAACAATGAGCAGTTCTTC.

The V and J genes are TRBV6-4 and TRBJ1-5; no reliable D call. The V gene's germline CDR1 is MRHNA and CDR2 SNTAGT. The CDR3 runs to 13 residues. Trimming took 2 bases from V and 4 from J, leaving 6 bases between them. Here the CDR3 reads CASSDQVNQPQHF. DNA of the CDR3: TGTGCCAGCAGTGACCAGGTGAATCAGCCCCAGCATTTT.

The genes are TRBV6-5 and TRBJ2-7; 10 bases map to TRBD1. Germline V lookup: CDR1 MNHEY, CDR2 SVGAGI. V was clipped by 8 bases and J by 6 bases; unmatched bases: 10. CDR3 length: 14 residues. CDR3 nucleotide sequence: TGTGCCAGCGTCGCAGACAGGGGGCTAGGCGAGCAGTACTTC. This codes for CASVADRGLGEQYF.

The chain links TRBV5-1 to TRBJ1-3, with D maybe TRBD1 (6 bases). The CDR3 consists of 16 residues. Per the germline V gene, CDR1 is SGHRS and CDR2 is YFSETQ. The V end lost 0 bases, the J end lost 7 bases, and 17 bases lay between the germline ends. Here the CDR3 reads CASSLAHSTGPNTIYF. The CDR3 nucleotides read TGCGCCAGCAGCTTGGCTCACTCTACAGGGCCGAACACCATATATTTT.

The chain's CDR3 is CASSRPTSGTGEQYF. CDR3 sequence (DNA): TGTGCCAGCTCACGACCGACTAGCGGGACGGGTGAGCAGTACTTC. The rearrangement links TRBV18 to TRBJ2-7; 11 bases line up with TRBD2. Germline V gene sequence: CDR1 KGHSH, CDR2 LQKENI. V was pared by 4 bases and J by 7 bases, with 9 bases of the junction left unmatched. The CDR3 has 15 amino acids.

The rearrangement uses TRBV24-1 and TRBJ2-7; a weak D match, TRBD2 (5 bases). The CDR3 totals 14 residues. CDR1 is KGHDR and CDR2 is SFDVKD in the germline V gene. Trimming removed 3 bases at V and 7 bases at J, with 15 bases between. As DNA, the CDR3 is TGTGCCACCAGTGATCAGAGACAATCGGGGGAGCAGTACTTC. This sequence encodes CATSDQRQSGEQYF.

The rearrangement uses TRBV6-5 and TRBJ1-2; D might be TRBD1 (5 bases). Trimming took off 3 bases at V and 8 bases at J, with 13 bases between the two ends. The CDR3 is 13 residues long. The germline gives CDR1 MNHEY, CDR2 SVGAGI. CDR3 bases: TGTGCCAGCAGTTATCTCGGGGCGGGAGGCTACACCTTC. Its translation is CASSYLGAGGYTF.

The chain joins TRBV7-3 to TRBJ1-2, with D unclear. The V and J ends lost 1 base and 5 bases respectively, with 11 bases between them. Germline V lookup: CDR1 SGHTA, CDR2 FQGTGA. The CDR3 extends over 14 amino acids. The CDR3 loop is CASSLNPGAYGYTF. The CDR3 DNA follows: TGTGCCAGCAGCTTAAACCCCGGCGCTTATGGCTACACCTTC.

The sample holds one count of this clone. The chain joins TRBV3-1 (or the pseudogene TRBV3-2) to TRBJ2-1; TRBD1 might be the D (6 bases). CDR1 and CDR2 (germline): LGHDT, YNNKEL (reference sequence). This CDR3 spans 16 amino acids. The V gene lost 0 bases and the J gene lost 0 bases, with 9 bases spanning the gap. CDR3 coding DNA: TGTGCCAGCAGCCAAGAAAGGGACATCTCCTACAATGAGCAGTTCTTC. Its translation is CASSQERDISYNEQFF.

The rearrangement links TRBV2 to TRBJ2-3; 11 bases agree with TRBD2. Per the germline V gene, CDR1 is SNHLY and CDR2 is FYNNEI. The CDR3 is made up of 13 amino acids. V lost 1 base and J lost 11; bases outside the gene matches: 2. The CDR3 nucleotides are TGTGCCAGCAGTGAAGTACTAGCGGGGGAGCAGTATTTT. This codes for CASSEVLAGEQYF.

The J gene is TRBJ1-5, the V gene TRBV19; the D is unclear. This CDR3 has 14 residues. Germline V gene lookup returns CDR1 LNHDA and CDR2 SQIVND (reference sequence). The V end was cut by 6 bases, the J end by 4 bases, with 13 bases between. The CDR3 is CASRPPGTNQPQHF. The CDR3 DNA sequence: TGTGCCAGTAGACCCCCGGGCACGAATCAGCCCCAGCATTTT.

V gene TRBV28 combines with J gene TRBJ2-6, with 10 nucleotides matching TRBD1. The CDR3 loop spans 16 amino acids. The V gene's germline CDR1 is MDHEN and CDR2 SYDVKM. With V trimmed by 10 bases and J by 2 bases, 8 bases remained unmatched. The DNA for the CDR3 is TGTGCCACCCTGGACAGGGGGATTACTGGGGCCAACGTCCTGACTTTC. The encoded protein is CATLDRGITGANVLTF.

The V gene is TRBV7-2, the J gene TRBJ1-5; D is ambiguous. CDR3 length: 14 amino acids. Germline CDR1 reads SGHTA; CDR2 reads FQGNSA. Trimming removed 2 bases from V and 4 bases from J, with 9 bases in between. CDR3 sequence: CASSLFGGNQPQHF. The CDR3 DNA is TGTGCCAGCAGCTTATTTGGCGGGAATCAGCCCCAGCATTTT. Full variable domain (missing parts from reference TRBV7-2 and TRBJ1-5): GAGVSQSPSNKVTEKGKDVELRCDPISGHTALYWYRQSLGQGLEFLIYFQGNSAPDKSGLPSDRFSAERTGGSVSTLTIQRTQQEDSAVYLCASSLFGGNQPQHFGDGTRLSIL.